Below, 10 T cell receptor beta chains from the same sample are listed, as sequenced in a study of blood T cells in healthy people across ages. Primers used in a second PCR of about 7 to 12 cycles were a sample-barcoded 5' primer and a J-beta primer mix. TCRdb analysed the 5' RACE reads with MiXCR anew, one entry per CDR3 protein. The repertoire holds about 1.8 million distinct CDR3 sequences, with around 50% as singletons. Source material: blood. These receptors all come from a woman aged 40-49 years in good health.

This chain uses TRBV4-3 with TRBJ1-4; 7 bases fit TRBD1. Looked up from germline, CDR1 is LGHNA and CDR2 is YSLEER. This CDR3 has 14 residues. With V trimmed by 5 bases and J by 7 bases, 7 bases remained unmatched. In nucleotides, the CDR3 is TGCGCCAGCAGCGCGGACAGGAGCCTTGAAAAACTGTTTTTT. It yields the protein CASSADRSLEKLFF.

The chain recombines TRBV20-1 with TRBJ2-3; 11 positions match TRBD2. The CDR3 runs to 15 residues. Trimming removed 4 bases from V and 4 bases from J; junction bases left unmatched: 7. CDR1 is DFQATT and CDR2 is SNEGSKA in the germline V gene (reference sequence). CDR3 bases: TGCAGTGCTATGACTAGCGGGGATAGCTCAGATACGCAGTATTTT. It translates to CSAMTSGDSSDTQYF.

This clonotype appeared a few times. The chain is built from TRBV18 and TRBJ1-6; unclear D gene. Trimming pared 4 bases from V and 9 bases from J, leaving 19 bases between. CDR3 size: 16 residues. Germline V gene lookup returns CDR1 KGHSH and CDR2 LQKENI. In DNA, the CDR3 is TGTGCCAGCTCACTAGGATCCGAGTTTCTTCGTTCACCCCTCCACTTT. Translated, it gives CASSLGSEFLRSPLHF.

The chain employs TRBV6-5 and TRBJ1-5; 8 bases match TRBD1. This CDR3 comprises 15 residues. The V and J ends lost 6 bases and 5 bases, in that order; junction bases with no gene match: 9. Germline CDR1 and CDR2: MNHEY and SVGAGI. CDR3 nucleotides: TGTGCCAGCAGAAGACAGGGGATAGGGGATCAGCCCCAGCATTTT. It translates to CASRRQGIGDQPQHF.

The rearrangement joins TRBV7-8 to TRBJ2-1; 10 nucleotides line up with TRBD2. This CDR3 has 17 amino acids. Trimming cost V 2 bases and J 3 bases; bases outside gene matches: 7. Per germline, CDR1 SGHVS and CDR2 FQNEAQ. For the CDR3, the DNA is TGTGCCAGCAGCTTAATGGCTAGCGGGGGTGTCTACAATGAGCAGTTCTTC. Amino acid sequence: CASSLMASGGVYNEQFF.

This clonotype was observed once. The chain recombines TRBV9 with TRBJ1-1; 7 bases map to TRBD1. In germline, CDR1 is SGDLS, CDR2 YYNGEE. The V segment lost 0 bases and the J segment 5 bases; nucleotides outside the gene matches: 7. The CDR3 runs 15 residues. DNA for the CDR3: TGTGCCAGCAGCGTAGCTCCTGGGACAGCAACTGAAGCTTTCTTT. It is translated as CASSVAPGTATEAFF. Complete variable domain (other parts from reference TRBV9 and TRBJ1-1): DSGVTQTPKHLITATGQRVTLRCSPRSGDLSVYWYQQSLDQGLQFLIQYYNGEERAKGNILERFSAQQFPDLHSELNLSSLELGDSALYFCASSVAPGTATEAFFGQGTRLTVV.

The chain links TRBV5-1 to TRBJ2-3; D is possibly TRBD1 (6 bases). Germline lookup yields CDR1 SGHRS and CDR2 YFSETQ. V was clipped by 4 bases and J by 2 bases, with 17 bases between them. The CDR3 is 16 amino acids. The CDR3 sequence: CASSPRPWGHTDTQYF. The DNA of the CDR3 is TGCGCCAGCAGCCCCCGTCCCTGGGGACACACAGATACGCAGTATTTT.

A single count supports this clonotype. Its ends do not fully match the called genes, so a read error is possible. The chain uses TRBV15 and TRBJ2-1; 9 bases are shared with TRBD2. Germline CDR1 reads LNHNV; CDR2 reads YYDKDF (reference sequence). This CDR3 contains 16 residues. The CDR3 nucleotides read TGTGCCACCAGCAGAGGTAGCGGGGGAACCTACAATGAGCGGTTCTTC. It yields the protein CATSRGSGGTYNERFF.

This clonotype was recorded a few times. The chain carries TRBV3-1 and TRBJ2-4; TRBD2 agrees at 7 bases. With the DNA end fitting TRBJ2-7 better, the J assignment may be wrong. Germline CDR1 reads LGHDT; CDR2 reads YNNKEL (reference sequence). The CDR3 length is 13 residues. The CDR3 DNA follows: TGTGCCAGCAGCCCCCTCTCGGGGGGCGAGCAGTACTTC. It codes for CASSPLSGGEQYF.

This clonotype was observed a few times. V and J are TRBV5-1 and TRBJ2-7; D perhaps matches TRBD1 (6 bases). Trimming took 4 bases from V and 7 from J, leaving 24 bases between them. This CDR3 is built from 16 residues. CDR1 and CDR2 from the germline V gene are SGHRS and YFSETQ. The CDR3 nucleotides are TGCGCCAGCAGCAGCGAACCGGGACACCCATACAATGAGCAGTACTTC. The encoded protein is CASSSEPGHPYNEQYF. Filled out from reference TRBV5-1 and TRBJ2-7, the complete variable domain reads KAGVTQTPRYLIKTRGQQVTLSCSPISGHRSVSWYQQTPGQGLQFLFEYFSETQRNKGNFPGRFSGRQFSNSRSEMNVSTLELGDSALYLCASSSEPGHPYNEQYFGPGTRLTVT.